This paragraph covers one T cell receptor beta chain sequence. Its antigen is as yet unknown. Looked up from germline, CDR1 is SGHDT and CDR2 is YYEEEE. The V and J ends lost 4 bases and 0 bases respectively, with 17 bases between them. This CDR3 has 17 amino acids. The data belong to a study of cytomegalovirus exposure and HLA in healthy donors. Sequenced by immunoSEQ multiplex PCR; TCRdb stores in-frame clones only, minus some. The table has 150,000 to 200,000 clones, approximately 86% seen once. The study, taken as a whole, reports: Subsequent analysis showed first-cohort TCR clusters tending to co-occur in roughly 130 validation repertoires. Most TCR sequences were seen very rarely across donors, but some public TCRs occurred in many.

This TCR came from a woman under 30 in good health and CMV-seronegative. The rearrangement joins TRBV5-6 to TRBJ1-3; no clear D. Specimen: PBMCs. DNA of the CDR3: TGTGCCAGCAGCCAGGCGGGTATCCGCTTCTCTGGAAACACCATATATTTT. This codes for CASSQAGIRFSGNTIYF.